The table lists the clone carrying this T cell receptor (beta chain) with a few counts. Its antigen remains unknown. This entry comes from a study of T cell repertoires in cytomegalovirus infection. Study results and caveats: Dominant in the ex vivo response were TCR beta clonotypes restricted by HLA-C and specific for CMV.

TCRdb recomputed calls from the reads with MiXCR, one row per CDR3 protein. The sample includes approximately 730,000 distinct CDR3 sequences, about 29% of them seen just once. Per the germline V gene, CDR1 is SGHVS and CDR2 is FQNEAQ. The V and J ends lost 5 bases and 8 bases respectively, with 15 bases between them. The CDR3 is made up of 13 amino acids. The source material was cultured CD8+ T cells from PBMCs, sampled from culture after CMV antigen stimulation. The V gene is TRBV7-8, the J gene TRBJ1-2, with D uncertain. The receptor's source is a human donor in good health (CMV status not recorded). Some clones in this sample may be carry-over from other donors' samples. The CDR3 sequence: CASSPAASYGYTF. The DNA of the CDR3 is TGTGCCAGCAGCCCCGCCGCGTCGTACGGCTACACCTTC.